Shown below are 30 T cell receptor beta chains from a single sample sequenced in a study of radiation and T cells in renal cell carcinoma. The assay was immunoSEQ multiplex PCR, and TCRdb's table has in-frame clones only and misses some. The table has roughly 100,000 clones, around nine tenths seen once; the top ten hold approximately 7.9%. Time point specified: baseline pretreatment blood. Treatment specified: 15 Gy SBRT to primary tumor, nephrectomy 4 weeks later. This specimen consisted of blood, obtained from a patient whose treatment included radiotherapy and nephrectomy. The origin of the receptors is a man aged 50-60 years with renal cell carcinoma.

The V and J genes are TRBV7-9 and TRBJ2-1; tentatively, D is TRBD1 (6 bases). Germline-derived CDR1 and CDR2 are SEHNR and FQNEAQ (reference sequence). CDR3 length: 16 residues. V was clipped by 4 bases and J by 5 bases, with 18 bases between them. This chain's CDR3 is CASSSPFGRGHNEQFF. In nucleotides, the CDR3 is TGTGCCAGCAGCTCCCCATTCGGCAGGGGCCACAATGAGCAGTTCTTC.

The V and J genes are TRBV7-6 and TRBJ2-1, with 8 bases identical to TRBD1. Germline loops: CDR1 SGHVS, CDR2 FNYEAQ. There are 15 residues in the CDR3. Trimming took 5 bases from V and 5 from J; bases not matched to a gene: 8. CDR3 in DNA: TGTGCCAGCAGCATAATGGACAGGGTCCACAATGAGCAGTTCTTC. Its translation is CASSIMDRVHNEQFF.

A single count supports this clone. V usage is TRBV15 and J usage is TRBJ2-2; D unclear. The CDR3 extends over 15 amino acids. Per the germline V gene, CDR1 is LNHNV and CDR2 is YYDKDF (reference sequence). Trimming removed 0 bases from V and 0 bases from J, with 5 bases in between. CDR3 in amino acids: CATSRDLANTGELFF. In DNA, the CDR3 is TGTGCCACCAGCAGAGATCTGGCGAACACCGGGGAGCTGTTTTTT.

The chain recombines TRBV7-9 with TRBJ2-2; D perhaps matches TRBD2 (5 bases). Germline V gene lookup returns CDR1 SEHNR and CDR2 FQNEAQ (reference sequence). There are 15 residues in the CDR3. V was clipped by 5 bases and J by 7 bases, with 17 bases between them. The CDR3 sequence: CASSPSGLANGELFF. As DNA, the CDR3 is TGTGCCAGCAGCCCCAGTGGGCTAGCTAACGGGGAGCTGTTTTTT.

The chain couples TRBV5-1 to TRBJ2-1; 10 bases match TRBD1. J was trimmed by 8 bases and V by 4 bases; bases with no gene match: 3. The CDR3 sequence is 13 residues long. Germline V gene sequence: CDR1 SGHRS, CDR2 YFSETQ. CDR3 in DNA: TGCGCCAGCAGCGAAGGGACAGGGGATGAGCAGTTCTTC. Residues: CASSEGTGDEQFF.

In DNA form, the CDR3 reads TGTGCCAGCAGCTTGGGACAATGGGCTTTCTTT. Protein: CASSLGQWAFF. J is TRBJ1-1 and V is TRBV7-8, with D perhaps matching TRBD1 (6 bases). The ends were cut back, 3 bases at V and 11 bases at J, with 10 bases in the middle. Germline V gene lookup returns CDR1 SGHVS and CDR2 FQNEAQ. The CDR3 runs 11 residues.

As to this clone: A read error may account for a junction end that differs from germline. The rearrangement links TRBV18 to TRBJ1-1; perhaps TRBD1 as D (5 bases). Germline CDR1 reads KGHSH; CDR2 reads LQKENI. The CDR3 is made up of 13 amino acids. CDR3 sequence reads: CVSSDDGGTEAFF. The CDR3 nucleotides read TGTGTCAGCTCAGATGACGGGGGAACTGAAGCTTTCTTT.

The chain carries TRBV19 and TRBJ2-1; TRBD2 aligns across 9 bases. V was pared by 6 bases and J by 9 bases, with 18 bases of the junction left unmatched. CDR1 and CDR2 (germline): LNHDA, SQIVND (reference sequence). The CDR3 runs to 17 residues. The DNA of the CDR3 is TGTGCCAGTAGCCGCATCGGACCGGGACTAGCTGTGACTGAGCAGTTCTTC. Protein sequence: CASSRIGPGLAVTEQFF.

This chain joins TRBV6-5 and TRBJ1-5; 7 bases line up with TRBD1. Germline values: CDR1 MNHEY, CDR2 SVGAGI. The CDR3 sequence is 12 residues long. V lost 8 bases, J lost 5 bases, and 3 bases stayed unmatched. The CDR3 nucleotides are TGTGCCAGCCGGGACAGCTATCAGCCCCAGCATTTT. It translates to CASRDSYQPQHF.

The chain employs TRBV30 and TRBJ1-3; D unresolved. Germline lookup yields CDR1 GTSNPN and CDR2 SVGIG (reference sequence). CDR3 length: 13 amino acids. Trimming cost V 3 bases and J 0 bases, with 6 bases left between them. Written as DNA, the CDR3 is TGTGCCTGGAGACACGACTCTGGAAACACCATATATTTT. Protein product: CAWRHDSGNTIYF.

The chain uses TRBV5-4 and TRBJ2-7, with D perhaps TRBD1 (6 bases). Germline V lookup: CDR1 SGHNT, CDR2 YYREEE (reference sequence). The CDR3 is 13 residues long. Trimming pared 4 bases from V and 7 bases from J, leaving 15 bases between. The CDR3 loop is CASSHTGSGEQYF. In nucleotides, the CDR3 is TGTGCCAGCAGCCACACAGGGTCGGGGGAGCAGTACTTC.

The chain recombines TRBV19 with TRBJ2-6; 7 nucleotides align to TRBD1. The CDR3 has 16 residues. V gave up 8 bases and J gave up 0 bases; unmatched junction bases: 7. Germline CDR1 reads LNHDA; CDR2 reads SQIVND (reference sequence). The CDR3 loop reads CASGLSGGSGANVLTF. The CDR3 region has the DNA TGTGCCAGTGGGCTCTCAGGGGGCTCTGGGGCCAACGTCCTGACTTTC.

The chain uses TRBV6-6 and TRBJ2-2; 8 bases match TRBD1. Germline V gene lookup returns CDR1 MNHNY and CDR2 SVGAGI (reference sequence). J gave up 7 bases and V 2 bases, and 9 bases lay outside the gene matches. CDR3 length: 16 amino acids. The CDR3 bases are TGTGCCAGCAGTTACAGGCAGGGGGCGAGCGGCGGGGAGCTGTTTTTT. Its translation is CASSYRQGASGGELFF.

The chain recombines TRBV6-1 with TRBJ2-5; possible D gene TRBD2, 6 bases. The J call is in doubt because the DNA end fits TRBJ2-7 better. CDR1 MNHNS and CDR2 SASEGT come from the germline V gene. The CDR3 has 13 residues. The chain's CDR3 is CASSDQGGYEQYF. The CDR3, as DNA: TGTGCCAGCAGTGATCAGGGAGGCTACGAGCAGTACTTC.

V usage is TRBV7-2 and J usage is TRBJ1-1, with 9 bases fitting TRBD1. J lost 4 bases, V lost 2 bases, and 5 bases had no gene match. This CDR3 is 15 amino acids long. Germline V gene lookup returns CDR1 SGHTA and CDR2 FQGNSA. CDR3 in amino acids: CASSLSRQGGTEAFF. CDR3 sequence (DNA): TGTGCCAGCAGCTTAAGTAGACAGGGGGGCACTGAAGCTTTCTTT.

The rearrangement joins TRBV4-3 to TRBJ2-3; 10 bases are shared with TRBD2. Trimming removed 2 bases from V and 0 bases from J; junction bases left unmatched: 5. The length of the CDR3 is 17 residues. Germline values: CDR1 LGHNA, CDR2 YSLEER. CDR3 protein: CASSQTSGDHSTDTQYF. CDR3 bases: TGCGCCAGCAGCCAAACTAGCGGGGATCATAGCACAGATACGCAGTATTTT.

The chain links TRBV18 to TRBJ1-2; a possible D gene is TRBD1 (6 bases). Trimming pared 3 bases from V and 6 bases from J, leaving 14 bases between. The germline V gene has CDR1 KGHSH and CDR2 LQKENI. The CDR3 contains 14 residues. CDR3 amino acids: CASSPRQDFDGYTF. CDR3 sequence (DNA): TGTGCCAGCTCACCCAGACAGGATTTTGATGGCTACACCTTC.

The sample holds one count of this clone. The V call is TRBV6-5, the J call TRBJ2-7, with no clear D. Trimming removed 6 bases from V and 3 bases from J, with 12 bases in between. Germline-derived CDR1 and CDR2 are MNHEY and SVGAGI. The CDR3 loop spans 13 amino acids. The CDR3 DNA sequence: TGTGCCAGCAGCTTGGGGAACTACTACGAGCAGTACTTC. Translated, it gives CASSLGNYYEQYF.

This chain joins TRBV19 and TRBJ2-7; the match to TRBD1 covers 12 bases. The CDR3 has 15 amino acids. Germline CDR1 and CDR2: LNHDA and SQIVND (reference sequence). V trimming: 5 bases; J trimming: 3 bases; junction bases outside the gene matches: 5. The CDR3 coding sequence is TGTGCCAGTAGTCTGGGACAGGGGGCCAACTACGAGCAGTACTTC. Encoded protein: CASSLGQGANYEQYF.

The rearrangement links TRBV6-1 to TRBJ2-1, with 7 positions matching TRBD1. The CDR3 extends over 17 amino acids. V was clipped by 4 bases and J by 2 bases; unmatched bases: 11. Germline V gene sequence: CDR1 MNHNS, CDR2 SASEGT. In nucleotides, the CDR3 is TGTGCCAGCAGTGGTGAAAACAGGGGAGTCACCTACAATGAGCAGTTCTTC. Translating gives CASSGENRGVTYNEQFF.

The V gene is TRBV9, the J gene TRBJ1-1; the D is unclear. The germline gives CDR1 SGDLS, CDR2 YYNGEE. The V end lost 1 base, the J end lost 2 bases, and 6 bases lay between the germline ends. This CDR3 spans 13 amino acids. The CDR3 loop reads CASSVMVNTEAFF. The CDR3 DNA sequence: TGTGCCAGCAGCGTAATGGTCAACACTGAAGCTTTCTTT.

DNA for the CDR3: TGTGCCAGCAGCTCACGACAGGGGAACACAGATACGCAGTATTTT. Encoded protein: CASSSRQGNTDTQYF. The genes are TRBV5-6 and TRBJ2-3; 8 bases agree with TRBD1. Germline V lookup: CDR1 SGHDT, CDR2 YYEEEE. The CDR3 has 15 amino acids. V shed 3 bases, J shed 2 bases, and the junction held 5 bases outside the gene matches.

The chain links TRBV5-4 to TRBJ2-2; tentative D call: TRBD1 (6 bases). CDR3 length: 14 amino acids. V was clipped by 1 base and J by 4 bases, with 8 bases between them. CDR1 and CDR2 from the germline V gene are SGHNT and YYREEE (reference sequence). CDR3 nucleotides: TGTGCCAGCAGCTTGCAGGGGACCACCGGGGAGCTGTTTTTT. Translation gives CASSLQGTTGELFF.

This chain joins TRBV28 and TRBJ1-2; 7 nucleotides align to TRBD1. The CDR3 length is 14 residues. Germline CDR1 is MDHEN and CDR2 is SYDVKM. Trimming at V came to 2 bases and at J to 5 bases, leaving 5 bases not matched to a gene. The CDR3 DNA reads TGTGCCAGCAGTTTAGCCGGGACAGTTTATGGCTACACCTTC. Residues: CASSLAGTVYGYTF.

The chain employs TRBV6-1 and TRBJ2-1; TRBD1 matches at 10 bases. Losses at the gene ends were 6 bases for V and 6 bases for J; bases not matched to a gene: 2. The length of the CDR3 is 13 residues. Germline V gene data show CDR1 as MNHNS and CDR2 as SASEGT. CDR3 coding DNA: TGTGCCAGCAGCGGACAGGGGGGCAATGAGCAGTTCTTC. Translating gives CASSGQGGNEQFF.

This chain connects TRBV5-6 to TRBJ2-1; 11 bases line up with TRBD2. Germline V gene data show CDR1 as SGHDT and CDR2 as YYEEEE. V shed 0 bases and J 8 bases; nucleotides not matched to a gene: 7. The CDR3 covers 16 residues. The CDR3 region has the DNA TGTGCCAGCAGCTTGGCCATACTAGCGGGAGTAGATGAGCAGTTCTTC. The encoded protein is CASSLAILAGVDEQFF.

The rearrangement uses TRBV15 and TRBJ2-3; 8 bases are shared with TRBD2. Looked up from germline, CDR1 is LNHNV and CDR2 is YYDKDF (reference sequence). V trimming: 11 bases; J trimming: 2 bases; junction bases outside the gene matches: 24. CDR3 length: 19 residues. In nucleotides, the CDR3 is TGTGCCTTAGGTCGGGACAAGCGGGGGAGACCCCTCTACACAGATACGCAGTATTTT. Its protein is CALGRDKRGRPLYTDTQYF.

J is TRBJ2-7 and V is TRBV29-1; D possibly uses TRBD1 or TRBD2 (6 bases each). V was trimmed by 0 bases and J by 8 bases, leaving 26 bases between them. Germline loops: CDR1 SQVTM, CDR2 ANQGSEA. CDR3 length: 17 residues. The CDR3 bases are TGCAGCGTTGAAGATAGATGGGAGGCAGGGGCGCAGAGTAAGCAGTACTTC. Its protein is CSVEDRWEAGAQSKQYF.

CDR3 in amino acids: CSVEDLETQYF. The CDR3 nucleotides read TGCAGCGTTGAGGACCTAGAGACCCAGTACTTC. The rearrangement uses TRBV29-1 and TRBJ2-5, with D uncertain. Germline assignment: CDR1 SQVTM and CDR2 ANQGSEA. V was clipped by 3 bases and J by 4 bases, with 6 bases between them. This CDR3 spans 11 amino acids.

The gene calls are TRBV19 and TRBJ2-7, with 7 bases lining up with TRBD1. Germline trimming cut 4 bases from V and 2 bases from J; bases unmatched to any gene: 2. Germline V CDR1 and CDR2: LNHDA, SQIVND (reference sequence). The CDR3 is 13 amino acids. The CDR3 sequence is CASSRGQTYEQYF. For the CDR3, the DNA is TGTGCCAGTAGTAGGGGACAGACCTACGAGCAGTACTTC.